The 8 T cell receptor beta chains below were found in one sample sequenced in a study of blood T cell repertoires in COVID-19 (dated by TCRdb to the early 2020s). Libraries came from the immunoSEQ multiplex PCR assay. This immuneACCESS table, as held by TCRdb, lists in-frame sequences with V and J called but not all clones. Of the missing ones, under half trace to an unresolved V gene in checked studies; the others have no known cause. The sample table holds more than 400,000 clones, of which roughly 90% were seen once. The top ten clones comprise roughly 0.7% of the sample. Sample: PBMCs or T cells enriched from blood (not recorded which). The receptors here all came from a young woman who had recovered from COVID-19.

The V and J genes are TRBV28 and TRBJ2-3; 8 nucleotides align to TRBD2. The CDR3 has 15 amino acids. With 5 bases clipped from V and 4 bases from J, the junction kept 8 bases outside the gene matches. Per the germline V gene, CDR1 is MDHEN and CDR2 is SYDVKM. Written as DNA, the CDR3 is TGTGCCAGCAGTCCCGCGGGGGGAGGGGCAGATACGCAGTATTTT. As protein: CASSPAGGGADTQYF.

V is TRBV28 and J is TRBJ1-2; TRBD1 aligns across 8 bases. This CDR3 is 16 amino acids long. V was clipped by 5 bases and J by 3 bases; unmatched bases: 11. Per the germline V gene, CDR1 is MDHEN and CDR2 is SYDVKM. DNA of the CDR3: TGTGCCAGCAGTGGGGTGCAGGGGGCATCCGACTATGGCTACACCTTC. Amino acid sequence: CASSGVQGASDYGYTF.

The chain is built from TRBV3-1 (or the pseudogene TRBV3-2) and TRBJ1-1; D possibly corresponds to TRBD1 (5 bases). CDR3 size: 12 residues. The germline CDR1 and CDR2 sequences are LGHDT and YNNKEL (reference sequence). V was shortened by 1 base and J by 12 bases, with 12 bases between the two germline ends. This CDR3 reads CASSQGQTRTFF. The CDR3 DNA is TGTGCCAGCAGCCAAGGACAGACCAGGACTTTCTTT.

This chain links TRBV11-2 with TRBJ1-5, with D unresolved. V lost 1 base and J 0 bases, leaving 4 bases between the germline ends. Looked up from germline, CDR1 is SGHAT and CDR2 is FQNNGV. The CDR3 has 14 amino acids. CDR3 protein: CASSLAVSNQPQHF. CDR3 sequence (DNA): TGTGCCAGCAGCTTAGCCGTTAGCAATCAGCCCCAGCATTTT.

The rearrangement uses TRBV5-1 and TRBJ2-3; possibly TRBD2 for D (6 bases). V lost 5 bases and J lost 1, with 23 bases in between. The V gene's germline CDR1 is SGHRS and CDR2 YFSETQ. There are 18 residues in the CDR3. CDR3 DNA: TGCGCCAGCAGGTTCAGAGCGGCGGGGATTGATGGCACAGATACGCAGTATTTT. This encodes CASRFRAAGIDGTDTQYF.

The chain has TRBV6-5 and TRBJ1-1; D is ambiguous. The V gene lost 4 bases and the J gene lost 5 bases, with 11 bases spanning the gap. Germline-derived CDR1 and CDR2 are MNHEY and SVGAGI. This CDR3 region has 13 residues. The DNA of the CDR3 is TGTGCCAGCAGTTGGCTACGGAGAACTGAAGCTTTCTTT. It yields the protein CASSWLRRTEAFF.

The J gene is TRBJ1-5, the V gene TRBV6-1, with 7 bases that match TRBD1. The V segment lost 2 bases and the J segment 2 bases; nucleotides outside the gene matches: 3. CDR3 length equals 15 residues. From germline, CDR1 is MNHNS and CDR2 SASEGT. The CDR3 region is CASSETGQGNQPQHF. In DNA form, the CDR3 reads TGTGCCAGCAGTGAAACCGGACAGGGCAATCAGCCCCAGCATTTT.

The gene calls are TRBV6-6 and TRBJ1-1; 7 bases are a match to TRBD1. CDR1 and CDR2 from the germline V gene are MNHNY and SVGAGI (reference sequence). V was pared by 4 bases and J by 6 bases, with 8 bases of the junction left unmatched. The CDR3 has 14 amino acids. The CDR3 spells CASSSLTGMAEAFF. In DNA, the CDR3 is TGTGCCAGCAGTTCCCTGACAGGGATGGCTGAAGCTTTCTTT.